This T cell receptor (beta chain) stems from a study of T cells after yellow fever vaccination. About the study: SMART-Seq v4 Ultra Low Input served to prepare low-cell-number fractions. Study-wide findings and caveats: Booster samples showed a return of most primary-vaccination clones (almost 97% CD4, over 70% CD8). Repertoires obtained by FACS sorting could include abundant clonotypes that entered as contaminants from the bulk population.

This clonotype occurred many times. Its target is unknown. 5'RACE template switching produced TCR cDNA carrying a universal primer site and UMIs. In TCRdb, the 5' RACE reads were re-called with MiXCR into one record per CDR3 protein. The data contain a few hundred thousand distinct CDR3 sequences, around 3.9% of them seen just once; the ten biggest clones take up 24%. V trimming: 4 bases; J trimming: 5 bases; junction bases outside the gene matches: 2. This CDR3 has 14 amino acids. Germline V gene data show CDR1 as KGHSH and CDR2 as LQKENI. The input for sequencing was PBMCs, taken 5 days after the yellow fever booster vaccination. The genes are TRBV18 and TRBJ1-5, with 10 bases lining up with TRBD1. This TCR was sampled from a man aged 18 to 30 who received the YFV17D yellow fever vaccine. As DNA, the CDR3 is TGTGCCAGCTCACTTGGGACAGGGGATCAGCCCCAGCATTTT. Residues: CASSLGTGDQPQHF.